Below are 22 T cell receptor beta chains sequenced from a single sample in a study of chemoradiotherapy in HPV16-positive cancers. Some clones are missing from TCRdb's copy, which holds only in-frame ones; the method was immunoSEQ multiplex PCR. This table has approximately 6,600 clones, 81% appearing once. The sample in question was tumor tissue, obtained from a patient who underwent chemoradiotherapy. These receptors were taken from a human donor with HPV-associated anogenital cancer.

The J gene is TRBJ2-1, the V gene TRBV6-1; D remains unclear. Trimming cost V 6 bases and J 0 bases, with 6 bases left between them. Germline lookup yields CDR1 MNHNS and CDR2 SASEGT. This CDR3 spans 13 amino acids. This chain's CDR3 is CASSQVSYNEQFF. CDR3 DNA: TGTGCCAGCAGCCAAGTCTCCTACAATGAGCAGTTCTTC.

This chain connects TRBV5-1 to TRBJ2-3; D may be TRBD1 (5 bases). CDR3 size: 15 residues. Between the trimmed V and J ends, which lost 4 bases and 4 bases, there was a span of 16 bases. CDR1 is SGHRS, CDR2 YFSETQ, per germline. The CDR3, as DNA: TGCGCCAGCAGCCCCCAGGGAAAGATATCAGATACGCAGTATTTT. As protein: CASSPQGKISDTQYF.

This clone has a single count. The gene calls are TRBV5-4 and TRBJ2-7; TRBD1 or TRBD2 may be the D gene (5 bases each). Germline values: CDR1 SGHNT, CDR2 YYREEE (reference sequence). This CDR3 region has 14 residues. The V gene lost 3 bases and the J gene lost 6 bases, with 16 bases spanning the gap. CDR3 DNA sequence: TGTGCCAGCAGCTGGGACGGGGCTCGGGGCGAGCAGTACTTC. It yields the protein CASSWDGARGEQYF.

In this sample, this clone turned up a few times. The rearrangement joins TRBV19 to TRBJ1-3, with D maybe TRBD1 (5 bases). V was trimmed by 7 bases and J by 0 bases, leaving 7 bases between them. The V gene's germline CDR1 is LNHDA and CDR2 SQIVND (reference sequence). The CDR3 is 13 residues long. CDR3 DNA: TGTGCCAGTATCGGGGGCTCTGGAAACACCATATATTTT. Its protein is CASIGGSGNTIYF.

The genes are TRBV4-2 and TRBJ1-6, with D hard to call. Looked up from germline, CDR1 is LGHNA and CDR2 is YNFKEQ. The V end was cut by 0 bases, the J end by 3 bases, with 9 bases between. This CDR3 comprises 16 residues. The CDR3 here is CASSQEAGNYNSPLHF. The CDR3 coding sequence is TGTGCCAGCAGCCAAGAAGCCGGGAACTATAATTCACCCCTCCACTTT.

This clone appeared a few times. A read error may produce the germline difference seen at one junction end. The V gene is TRBV6-6, the J gene TRBJ1-1, with TRBD1 as a possible D gene (5 bases). The germline V gene has CDR1 MNHNY and CDR2 SVGAGI (reference sequence). The CDR3 extends over 13 amino acids. DNA for the CDR3: TGTGCCAGCAGTGACTCGGACATCGATATAGCTTTCTTT. Translated: CASSDSDIDIAFF.

The V and J genes are TRBV10-3 and TRBJ2-1; 7 bases align to TRBD2. Per the germline V gene, CDR1 is ENHRY and CDR2 is SYGVKD. Trimming at V came to 0 bases and at J to 0 bases, leaving 2 bases not matched to a gene. This CDR3 contains 16 residues. The CDR3 sequence: CAISESLADSYNEQFF. The CDR3 bases are TGTGCCATCAGTGAGTCGCTAGCGGACTCCTACAATGAGCAGTTCTTC.

V usage is TRBV6-1 and J usage is TRBJ2-2; D may be TRBD2 (6 bases). The CDR3 has 14 amino acids. CDR1 is MNHNS and CDR2 is SASEGT in the germline V gene. V lost 7 bases to trimming and J lost 7 bases, with 16 bases between them. CDR3 protein: CASITGVRFGELFF. The DNA for the CDR3 is TGTGCCAGCATTACGGGGGTCAGGTTCGGGGAGCTGTTTTTT.

This chain uses TRBV6-5 with TRBJ2-7; possibly TRBD1 for D (6 bases). The V end lost 2 bases, the J end lost 1 base, and 12 bases lay between the germline ends. Germline V gives CDR1 MNHEY, CDR2 SVGAGI. The CDR3 sequence is 15 residues long. The DNA of the CDR3 is TGTGCCAGCAGTTACGGGCAGGGGTGGTCCTACGAGCAGTACTTC. It translates to CASSYGQGWSYEQYF.

This clone has just one count. V usage is TRBV4-1 and J usage is TRBJ1-1, with a weak D call TRBD1 (5 bases). V lost 4 bases and J 2 bases, leaving 14 bases between the germline ends. Germline lookup yields CDR1 MGHRA and CDR2 YSYEKL. The CDR3 contains 15 residues. Here the CDR3 reads CASSLSGGGNTEAFF. The CDR3 DNA reads as TGCGCCAGCAGCCTCTCGGGGGGGGGAAACACTGAAGCTTTCTTT.

The CDR3: CASSPGQGKAFF. CDR3 DNA sequence: TGTGCCAGCTCCCCAGGACAGGGTAAAGCTTTCTTT. The rearrangement joins TRBV18 to TRBJ1-1; the match to TRBD1 covers 8 bases. V was pared by 6 bases and J by 9 bases, with 6 bases of the junction left unmatched. Germline CDR1 reads KGHSH; CDR2 reads LQKENI. This CDR3 is 12 amino acids long.

Concerning this clone: The sample carries other DNA sequences with the same CDR3. The gene calls are TRBV7-2 and TRBJ1-3, with 7 bases lining up with TRBD1. Germline V lookup: CDR1 SGHTA, CDR2 FQGNSA. Trimming cost V 6 bases and J 2 bases; bases outside gene matches: 10. The CDR3 runs to 16 residues. The CDR3 spells CASSLQTGFTGNTIYF. The CDR3 DNA follows: TGTGCCAGCAGTCTCCAGACAGGGTTCACTGGAAACACCATATATTTT.

This clone was detected once. The chain is built from TRBV2 and TRBJ2-1, with 10 bases fitting TRBD2. In germline, CDR1 is SNHLY, CDR2 FYNNEI. With V trimmed by 6 bases and J by 7 bases, 9 bases remained unmatched. CDR3 length equals 15 residues. This chain's CDR3 is CASRKGTSVNNEQFF. CDR3 sequence (DNA): TGTGCCAGCAGGAAGGGGACTAGCGTCAATAATGAGCAGTTCTTC.

This chain connects TRBV6-5 to TRBJ2-3; 8 bases are shared with TRBD1. The CDR3 has 14 residues. CDR1 MNHEY and CDR2 SVGAGI come from the germline V gene. Trimming took 8 bases from V and 5 from J; bases not matched to a gene: 9. The CDR3: CASARDRGGDTQYF. In DNA, the CDR3 is TGTGCCAGCGCACGAGACAGGGGCGGAGATACGCAGTATTTT.

Within the sample, this clone is medium-sized. The rearrangement joins TRBV6-5 to TRBJ1-2, with 10 bases identical to TRBD1. Unmatched junction bases numbered 6, after V lost 8 bases and J lost 3 bases. CDR1 and CDR2 (germline): MNHEY, SVGAGI. This CDR3 is built from 14 residues. CDR3 sequence: CASGGTGDYYGYTF. The CDR3 region has the DNA TGTGCCAGCGGGGGGACAGGGGACTACTATGGCTACACCTTC.

The chain combines TRBV28 with TRBJ1-4; 7 bases match TRBD1. Losses at the gene ends were 2 bases for V and 7 bases for J; bases not matched to a gene: 4. The germline V gene has CDR1 MDHEN and CDR2 SYDVKM. CDR3 size: 14 residues. In nucleotides, the CDR3 is TGTGCCAGCAGTTTAAAGGGGGCCCGTGAAAAACTGTTTTTT. It encodes CASSLKGAREKLFF. The full variable domain, rest sourced from reference TRBV28 and TRBJ1-4, is DVKVTQSSRYLVKRTGEKVFLECVQDMDHENMFWYRQDPGLGLRLIYFSYDVKMKEKGDIPEGYSVSREKKERFSLILESASTNQTSMYLCASSLKGAREKLFFGSGTQLSVL.

The chain carries TRBV6-5 and TRBJ1-2; weak D call: TRBD1 (5 bases). Per germline, CDR1 MNHEY and CDR2 SVGAGI. The CDR3 length is 15 residues. V lost 6 bases and J 2 bases, leaving 16 bases between the germline ends. The CDR3 is CASRTGAVSNYGYTF. The CDR3, as DNA: TGTGCCAGCAGAACAGGCGCCGTAAGCAACTATGGCTACACCTTC.

This clone occurred a few times. V and J are TRBV30 and TRBJ2-7; D is ambiguous. Germline CDR1 GTSNPN, CDR2 SVGIG (reference sequence). V was cut by 0 bases and J by 3 bases, with 3 bases left in between. The CDR3 runs to 11 residues. CDR3 sequence reads: CAWSVRYEQYF. The CDR3 region has the DNA TGTGCCTGGAGTGTACGCTACGAGCAGTACTTC.

V is TRBV7-6 and J is TRBJ2-1; 7 bases are shared with TRBD2. J lost 0 bases, V lost 4 bases, and 15 bases had no gene match. CDR1 and CDR2 from the germline V gene are SGHVS and FNYEAQ. This CDR3 comprises 19 residues. The CDR3 region is CASSYISGSEANSYNEQFF. The CDR3 coding sequence is TGTGCCAGCAGCTATATTAGCGGGTCCGAAGCCAACTCCTACAATGAGCAGTTCTTC.

This rearrangement joins TRBV27 to TRBJ2-3; no clear D gene. V lost 2 bases to trimming and J lost 6 bases, with 9 bases between them. Germline V gene data show CDR1 as MNHEY and CDR2 as SMNVEV (reference sequence). The CDR3 is 13 amino acids. In DNA, the CDR3 is TGTGCCAGCAGTTTAGGGGTCGGCGATACGCAGTATTTT. This codes for CASSLGVGDTQYF.

V usage is TRBV7-2 and J usage is TRBJ1-1, with a tentative D call TRBD1 (6 bases). Germline loops: CDR1 SGHTA, CDR2 FQGNSA. The CDR3 has 15 amino acids. Trimming stripped 5 bases from V and 0 bases from J, with 13 bases between. CDR3 coding DNA: TGTGCCAGCAGCACACCGACAGGAATGAACACTGAAGCTTTCTTT. Translating gives CASSTPTGMNTEAFF.

The chain employs TRBV15 and TRBJ2-1, with 7 positions matching TRBD2. CDR1 and CDR2 from the germline V gene are LNHNV and YYDKDF (reference sequence). After removal of 0 bases from V and 8 bases from J, the junction contained 4 bases not matched to a gene. The CDR3 is 14 amino acids. The CDR3 sequence is CATSRDRTSHEQFF. The CDR3 bases are TGTGCCACCAGCAGAGACAGGACTAGTCATGAGCAGTTCTTC.